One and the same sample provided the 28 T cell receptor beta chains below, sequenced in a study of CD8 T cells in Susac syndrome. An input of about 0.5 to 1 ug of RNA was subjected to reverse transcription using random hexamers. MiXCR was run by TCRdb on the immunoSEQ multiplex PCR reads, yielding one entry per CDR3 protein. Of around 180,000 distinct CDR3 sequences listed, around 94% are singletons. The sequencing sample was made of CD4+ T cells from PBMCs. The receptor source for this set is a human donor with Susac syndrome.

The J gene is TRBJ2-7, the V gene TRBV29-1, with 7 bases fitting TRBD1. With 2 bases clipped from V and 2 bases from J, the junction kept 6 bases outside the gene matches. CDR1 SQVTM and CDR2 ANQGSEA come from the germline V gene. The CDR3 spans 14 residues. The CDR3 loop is CSVENLGTAYEQYF. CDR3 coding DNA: TGCAGCGTTGAAAATCTAGGGACAGCCTACGAGCAGTACTTC.

The CDR3 region is CASSERDVQSEQYF. CDR3 nucleotides: TGTGCCAGCAGTGAACGAGACGTCCAGAGCGAGCAGTACTTC. V usage is TRBV2 and J usage is TRBJ2-7; D is uncertain. The CDR3 is 14 amino acids. V was trimmed by 2 bases and J by 6 bases, leaving 14 bases between them. Germline lookup yields CDR1 SNHLY and CDR2 FYNNEI.

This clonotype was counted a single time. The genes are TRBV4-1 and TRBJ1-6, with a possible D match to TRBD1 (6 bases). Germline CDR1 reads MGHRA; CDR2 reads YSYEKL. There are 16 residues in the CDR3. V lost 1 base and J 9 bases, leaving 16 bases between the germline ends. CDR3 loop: CASSQGVLGAGSPLHF. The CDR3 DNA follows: TGCGCCAGCAGCCAAGGAGTGCTGGGGGCGGGTTCACCCCTCCACTTT.

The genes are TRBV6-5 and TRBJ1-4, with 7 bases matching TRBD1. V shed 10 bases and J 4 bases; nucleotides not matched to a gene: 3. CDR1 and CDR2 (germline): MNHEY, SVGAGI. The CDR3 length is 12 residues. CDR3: CATGQVNEKLFF. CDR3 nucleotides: TGTGCCACCGGACAGGTTAATGAAAAACTGTTTTTT.

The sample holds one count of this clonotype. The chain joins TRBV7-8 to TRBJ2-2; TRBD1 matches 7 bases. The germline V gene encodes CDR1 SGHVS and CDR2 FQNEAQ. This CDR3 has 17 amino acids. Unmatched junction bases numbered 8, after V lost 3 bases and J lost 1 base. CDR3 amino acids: CASSFRETGKNTGELFF. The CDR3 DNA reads TGTGCCAGCAGCTTCCGCGAGACAGGGAAGAACACCGGGGAGCTGTTTTTT.

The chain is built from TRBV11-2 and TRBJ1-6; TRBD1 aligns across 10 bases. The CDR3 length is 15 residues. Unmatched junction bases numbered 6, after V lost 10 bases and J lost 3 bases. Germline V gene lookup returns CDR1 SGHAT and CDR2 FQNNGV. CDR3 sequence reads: CATGTGDNYNSPLHF. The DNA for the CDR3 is TGTGCCACAGGGACAGGGGACAACTATAATTCACCCCTCCACTTT.

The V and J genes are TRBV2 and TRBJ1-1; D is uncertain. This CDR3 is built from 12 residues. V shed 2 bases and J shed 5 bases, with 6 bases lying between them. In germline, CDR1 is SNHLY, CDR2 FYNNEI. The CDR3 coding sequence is TGTGCCAGCAGTGAATGGTCTACTGAAGCTTTCTTT. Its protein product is CASSEWSTEAFF.

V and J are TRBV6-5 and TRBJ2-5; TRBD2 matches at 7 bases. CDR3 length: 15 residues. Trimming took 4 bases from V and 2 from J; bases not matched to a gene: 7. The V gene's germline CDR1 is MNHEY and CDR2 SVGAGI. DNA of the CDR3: TGTGCCAGCAGTTCCCCGGGCGGGGGACAAGAGACCCAGTACTTC. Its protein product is CASSSPGGGQETQYF.

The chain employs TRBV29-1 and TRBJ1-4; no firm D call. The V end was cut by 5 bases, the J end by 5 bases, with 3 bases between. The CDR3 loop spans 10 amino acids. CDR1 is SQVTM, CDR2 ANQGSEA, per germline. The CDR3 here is CSVRNEKLFF. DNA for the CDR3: TGCAGCGTTCGGAATGAAAAACTGTTTTTT. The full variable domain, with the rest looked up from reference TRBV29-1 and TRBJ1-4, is SAVISQKPSRDICQRGTSLTIQCQVDSQVTMMFWYRQQPGQSLTLIATANQGSEATYESGFVIDKFPISRPNLTFSTLTVSNMSPEDSSIYLCSVRNEKLFFGSGTQLSVL.

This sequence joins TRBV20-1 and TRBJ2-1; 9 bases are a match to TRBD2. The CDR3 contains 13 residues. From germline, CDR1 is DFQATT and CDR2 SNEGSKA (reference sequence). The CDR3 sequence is CTCQRGEYNEQFF. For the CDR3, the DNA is TGCACTTGTCAGCGGGGGGAATACAATGAGCAGTTCTTC.

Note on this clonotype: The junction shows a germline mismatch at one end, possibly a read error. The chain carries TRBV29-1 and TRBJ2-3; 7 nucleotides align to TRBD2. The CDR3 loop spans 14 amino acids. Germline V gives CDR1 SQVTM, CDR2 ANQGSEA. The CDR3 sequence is CSVEGRGLTDTQYF. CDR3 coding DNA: TGCAGCGTAGAAGGGAGGGGCCTCACAGATACGCAGTATTTT.

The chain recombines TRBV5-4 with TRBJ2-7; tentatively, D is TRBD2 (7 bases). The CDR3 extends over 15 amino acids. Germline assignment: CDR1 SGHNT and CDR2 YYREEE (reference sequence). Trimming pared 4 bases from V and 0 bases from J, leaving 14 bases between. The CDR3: CASSPWAGASYEQYF. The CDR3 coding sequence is TGTGCCAGCAGCCCTTGGGCGGGGGCCTCCTACGAGCAGTACTTC.

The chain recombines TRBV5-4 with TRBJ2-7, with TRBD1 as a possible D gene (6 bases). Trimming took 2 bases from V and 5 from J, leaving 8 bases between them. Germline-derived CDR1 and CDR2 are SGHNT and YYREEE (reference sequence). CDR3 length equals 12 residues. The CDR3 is CASSFYRDEQYF. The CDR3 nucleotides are TGTGCCAGCAGCTTTTACAGGGACGAGCAGTACTTC.

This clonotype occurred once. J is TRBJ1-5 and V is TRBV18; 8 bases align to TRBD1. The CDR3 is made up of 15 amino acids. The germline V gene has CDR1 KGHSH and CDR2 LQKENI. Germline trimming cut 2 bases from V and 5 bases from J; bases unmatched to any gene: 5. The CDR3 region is CASSPAGGFDQPQHF. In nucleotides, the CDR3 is TGTGCCAGCTCACCAGCAGGGGGCTTCGATCAGCCCCAGCATTTT.

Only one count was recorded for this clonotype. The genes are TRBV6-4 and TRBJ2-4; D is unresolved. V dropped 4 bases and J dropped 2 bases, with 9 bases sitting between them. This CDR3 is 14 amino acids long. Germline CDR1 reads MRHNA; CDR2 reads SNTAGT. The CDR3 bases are TGTGCCAGCAGTGTAGGCAGAACCAAAAACATTCAGTACTTC. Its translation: CASSVGRTKNIQYF.

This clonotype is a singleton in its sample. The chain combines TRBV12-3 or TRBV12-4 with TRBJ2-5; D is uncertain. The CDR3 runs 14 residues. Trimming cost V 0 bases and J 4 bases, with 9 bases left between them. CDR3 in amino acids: CASSLAEKTETQYF. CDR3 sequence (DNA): TGTGCCAGCAGTTTAGCGGAAAAGACAGAGACCCAGTACTTC.

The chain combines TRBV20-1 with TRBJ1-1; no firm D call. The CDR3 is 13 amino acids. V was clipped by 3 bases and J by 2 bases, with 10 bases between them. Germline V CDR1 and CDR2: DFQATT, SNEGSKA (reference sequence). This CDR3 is CSARFGLNTEAFF. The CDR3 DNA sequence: TGCAGTGCTAGGTTCGGGCTAAACACTGAAGCTTTCTTT.

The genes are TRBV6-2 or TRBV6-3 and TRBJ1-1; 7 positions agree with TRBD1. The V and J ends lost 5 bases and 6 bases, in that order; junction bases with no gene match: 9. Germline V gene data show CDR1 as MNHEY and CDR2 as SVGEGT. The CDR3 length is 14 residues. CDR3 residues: CASSPQGVFAEAFF. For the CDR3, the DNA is TGTGCCAGCAGTCCTCAGGGGGTTTTCGCTGAAGCTTTCTTT.

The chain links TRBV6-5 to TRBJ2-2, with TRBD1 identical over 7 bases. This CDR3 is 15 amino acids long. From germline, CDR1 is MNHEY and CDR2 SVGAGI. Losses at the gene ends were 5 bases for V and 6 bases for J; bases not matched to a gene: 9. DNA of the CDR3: TGTGCCAGCAGTCCTAACAGGGGTCCGCCCGGGGAGCTGTTTTTT. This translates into CASSPNRGPPGELFF.

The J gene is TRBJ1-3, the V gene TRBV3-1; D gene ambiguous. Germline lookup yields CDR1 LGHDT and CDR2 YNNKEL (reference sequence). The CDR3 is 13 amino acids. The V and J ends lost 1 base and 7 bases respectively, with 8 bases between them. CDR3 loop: CASSQGLWNTIYF. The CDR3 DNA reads TGTGCCAGCAGCCAAGGACTGTGGAACACCATATATTTT.

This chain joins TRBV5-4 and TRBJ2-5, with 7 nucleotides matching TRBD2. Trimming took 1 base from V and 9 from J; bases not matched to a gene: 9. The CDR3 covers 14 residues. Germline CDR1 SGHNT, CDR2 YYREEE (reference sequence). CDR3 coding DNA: TGTGCCAGCAGCTTGTCGGCAGCGGGGACGGCCCAGTACTTC. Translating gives CASSLSAAGTAQYF.

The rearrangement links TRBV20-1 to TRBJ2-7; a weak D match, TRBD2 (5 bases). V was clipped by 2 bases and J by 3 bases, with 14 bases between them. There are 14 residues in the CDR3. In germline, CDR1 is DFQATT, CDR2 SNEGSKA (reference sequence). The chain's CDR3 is CSARSGGRIYEQYF. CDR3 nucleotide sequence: TGCAGTGCTAGATCGGGCGGGCGAATCTACGAGCAGTACTTC.

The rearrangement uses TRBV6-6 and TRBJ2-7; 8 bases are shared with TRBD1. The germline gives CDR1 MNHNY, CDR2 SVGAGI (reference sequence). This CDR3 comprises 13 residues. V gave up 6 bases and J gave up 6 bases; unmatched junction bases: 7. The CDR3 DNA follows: TGTGCCAGCAGAGATCAGGGGGCGCGCGAGCAGTACTTC. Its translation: CASRDQGAREQYF.

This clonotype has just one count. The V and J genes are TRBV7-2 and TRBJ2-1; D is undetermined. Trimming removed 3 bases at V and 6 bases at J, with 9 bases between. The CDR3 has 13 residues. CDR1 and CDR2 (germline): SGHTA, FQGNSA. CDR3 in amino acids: CASSFGPGNEQFF. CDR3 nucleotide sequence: TGTGCCAGCAGCTTTGGACCGGGCAATGAGCAGTTCTTC.

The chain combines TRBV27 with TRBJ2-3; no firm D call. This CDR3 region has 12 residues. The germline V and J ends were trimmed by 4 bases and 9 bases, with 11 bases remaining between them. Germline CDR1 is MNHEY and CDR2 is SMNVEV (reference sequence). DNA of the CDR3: TGTGCCAGCAGTTCCCCTACGTGGACGCAGTATTTT. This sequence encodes CASSSPTWTQYF.

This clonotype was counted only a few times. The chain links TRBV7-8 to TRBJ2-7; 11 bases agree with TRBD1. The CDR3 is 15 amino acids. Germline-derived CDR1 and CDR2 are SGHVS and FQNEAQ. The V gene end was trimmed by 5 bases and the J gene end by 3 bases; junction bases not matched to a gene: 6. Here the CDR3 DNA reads TGTGCCAGCAGCCCCGGGACAGGGGGGAACTACGAGCAGTACTTC. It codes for CASSPGTGGNYEQYF.

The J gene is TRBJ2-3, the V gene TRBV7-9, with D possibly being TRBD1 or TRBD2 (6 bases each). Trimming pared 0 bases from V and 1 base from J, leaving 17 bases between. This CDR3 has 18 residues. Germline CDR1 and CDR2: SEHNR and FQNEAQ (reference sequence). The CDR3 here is CASSLAMGGYWGTDTQYF. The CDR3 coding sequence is TGTGCCAGCAGCTTAGCGATGGGGGGCTACTGGGGCACAGATACGCAGTATTTT.

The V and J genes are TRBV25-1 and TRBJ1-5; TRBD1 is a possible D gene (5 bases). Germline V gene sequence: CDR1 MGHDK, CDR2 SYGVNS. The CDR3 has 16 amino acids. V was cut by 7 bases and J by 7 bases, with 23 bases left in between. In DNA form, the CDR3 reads TGTGCCAGCATCTCATTACATCCGGGACGTCGACAGCCCCAGCATTTT. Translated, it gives CASISLHPGRRQPQHF.